Below are 14 T cell receptor beta chains sequenced from a single sample in a study of T-cell reconstitution after alpha-beta-depleted transplantation in children. As it was prepared, the TCRbeta library received unique molecular identifiers. TCRdb reprocessed the PCR reads via MiXCR and lists one record per CDR3 protein. The sample carries a few hundred thousand distinct CDR3 sequences, about 9.4% recorded once. Sequencing used PBMCs from the stem cell graft donor, obtained from the stem cell graft. These receptors were obtained from a human donor who donated a stem cell graft to a child with acute lymphoblastic leukemia.

The chain is built from TRBV11-2 and TRBJ2-1, with D unresolved. The ends were cut back, 3 bases at V and 4 bases at J, with 16 bases in the middle. This CDR3 has 16 amino acids. Per the germline V gene, CDR1 is SGHAT and CDR2 is FQNNGV. CDR3 coding DNA: TGTGCCAGCAGCTTGGGGTCAGGTGGAGCGTACAATGAGCAGTTCTTC. It specifies CASSLGSGGAYNEQFF.

This clonotype has more than one count but fewer than ten. This chain connects TRBV28 to TRBJ1-2; maybe TRBD1 (5 bases). The germline V gene encodes CDR1 MDHEN and CDR2 SYDVKM. The CDR3 is made up of 13 amino acids. Trimming took 8 bases from V and 0 from J, leaving 10 bases between them. This chain's CDR3 is CASGTASNYGYTF. In DNA, the CDR3 is TGTGCCAGCGGGACCGCCTCTAACTATGGCTACACCTTC.

This clonotype was counted a few times. V gene TRBV7-3 combines with J gene TRBJ2-3; 7 nucleotides match TRBD2. Looked up from germline, CDR1 is SGHTA and CDR2 is FQGTGA. The CDR3 consists of 15 residues. V lost 3 bases and J lost 1; bases outside the gene matches: 4. The CDR3 DNA reads as TGTGCCAGCAGCTTCGGACTAGGGGGCACAGATACGCAGTATTTT. Translating gives CASSFGLGGTDTQYF. The complete variable domain, with remaining parts taken from reference TRBV7-3 and TRBJ2-3, reads GAGVSQTPSNKVTEKGKYVELRCDPISGHTALYWYRQSLGQGPEFLIYFQGTGAADDSGLPNDRFFAVRPEGSVSTLKIQRTERGDSAVYLCASSFGLGGTDTQYFGPGTRLTVL.

Only a few counts were recorded for this clonotype. V and J are TRBV20-1 and TRBJ2-3; TRBD2 is a possible D gene (5 bases). The CDR3 runs to 14 residues. From germline, CDR1 is DFQATT and CDR2 SNEGSKA (reference sequence). Trimming cost V 6 bases and J 0 bases, with 13 bases left between them. CDR3 protein: CSALRGTSTDTQYF. The CDR3, as DNA: TGCAGTGCCCTTCGGGGAACTAGCACAGATACGCAGTATTTT.

The V call is TRBV7-8, the J call TRBJ2-1; the match to TRBD1 covers 9 bases. Germline-derived CDR1 and CDR2 are SGHVS and FQNEAQ. With 4 bases clipped from V and 8 bases from J, the junction kept 12 bases outside the gene matches. The CDR3 consists of 16 residues. The CDR3 DNA sequence: TGTGCCAGCAGCTCCCTTACAGGGGGCGGTTTGGATGAGCAGTTCTTC. Amino acids: CASSSLTGGGLDEQFF.

This clonotype was seen a handful of times. This chain uses TRBV5-1 with TRBJ2-1; 7 bases match TRBD1. The germline gives CDR1 SGHRS, CDR2 YFSETQ. This CDR3 contains 15 residues. J gave up 9 bases and V 0 bases, and 9 bases lay outside the gene matches. The CDR3 DNA sequence: TGCGCCAGCAGCTTGGTGACAGGGAGAGGCGGTGAGCAGTTCTTC. This gives the protein CASSLVTGRGGEQFF.

This clonotype has more than one count but fewer than ten. V usage is TRBV27 and J usage is TRBJ2-3, with 9 bases matching TRBD1. The CDR3 runs to 16 residues. V was pared by 5 bases and J by 0 bases, with 6 bases of the junction left unmatched. Germline lookup yields CDR1 MNHEY and CDR2 SMNVEV (reference sequence). The CDR3 loop is CASSPNRGPSTDTQYF. In DNA form, the CDR3 reads TGTGCCAGCAGTCCTAACAGGGGGCCAAGCACAGATACGCAGTATTTT.

This chain joins TRBV12-3 or TRBV12-4 and TRBJ2-3, with TRBD1 matching 8 bases. The CDR3 has 17 residues. V gave up 2 bases and J gave up 7 bases; unmatched junction bases: 14. CDR3 loop: CASSLSEWQGAKNTQYF. CDR3 nucleotide sequence: TGTGCCAGCAGTTTAAGTGAGTGGCAGGGGGCAAAGAATACGCAGTATTTT.

The chain couples TRBV5-4 to TRBJ2-1; 10 positions agree with TRBD2. Trimming cost V 4 bases and J 6 bases; bases outside gene matches: 4. Germline V gene lookup returns CDR1 SGHNT and CDR2 YYREEE (reference sequence). This CDR3 region has 14 residues. DNA of the CDR3: TGTGCCAGCAGCGCTGGACTAGCGGTCAATGAGCAGTTCTTC. It codes for CASSAGLAVNEQFF.

This clonotype was observed a few times. V usage is TRBV29-1 and J usage is TRBJ2-2; the match to TRBD1 covers 11 bases. CDR1 is SQVTM, CDR2 ANQGSEA, per germline. V was pared by 3 bases and J by 5 bases, with 2 bases of the junction left unmatched. The CDR3 loop spans 14 amino acids. CDR3 coding DNA: TGCAGCGTTGACGGACAGGGGGCTACCGGGGAGCTGTTTTTT. Translated, it gives CSVDGQGATGELFF.

This clonotype was counted a few times. This sequence joins TRBV12-3 or TRBV12-4 and TRBJ2-5; 8 bases fit TRBD1. This CDR3 region has 15 residues. V shed 6 bases and J 0 bases; nucleotides not matched to a gene: 6. The DNA of the CDR3 is TGTGCCAGCAGGGCGGGGACAGGAGACCAAGAGACCCAGTACTTC. It specifies CASRAGTGDQETQYF.

V is TRBV4-1 and J is TRBJ2-2, with D hard to call. V lost 10 bases and J 6 bases, leaving 12 bases between the germline ends. Per the germline V gene, CDR1 is MGHRA and CDR2 is YSYEKL. The CDR3 is made up of 12 amino acids. CDR3 sequence reads: CATSKYAGELFF. The CDR3 DNA sequence: TGCGCCACGTCCAAGTATGCCGGGGAGCTGTTTTTT.

This clonotype was recorded a few times. The V and J genes are TRBV29-1 and TRBJ2-7, with 13 bases aligning to TRBD2. Unmatched junction bases numbered 3, after V lost 6 bases and J lost 4 bases. The germline CDR1 and CDR2 sequences are SQVTM and ANQGSEA. The CDR3 is 13 residues long. The CDR3 DNA reads TGCAGCGTAGGACTAGCGGGAGAATACGAGCAGTACTTC. Encoded protein: CSVGLAGEYEQYF.

This clonotype was seen a handful of times. V is TRBV20-1 and J is TRBJ2-7, with 10 bases matching TRBD1. Germline loops: CDR1 DFQATT, CDR2 SNEGSKA (reference sequence). J lost 5 bases, V lost 3 bases, and 10 bases had no gene match. The CDR3 sequence is 15 residues long. CDR3 nucleotides: TGCAGTGCTAGTCGTGGGGACAGGGGCTTAGACGAGCAGTACTTC. It yields the protein CSASRGDRGLDEQYF.